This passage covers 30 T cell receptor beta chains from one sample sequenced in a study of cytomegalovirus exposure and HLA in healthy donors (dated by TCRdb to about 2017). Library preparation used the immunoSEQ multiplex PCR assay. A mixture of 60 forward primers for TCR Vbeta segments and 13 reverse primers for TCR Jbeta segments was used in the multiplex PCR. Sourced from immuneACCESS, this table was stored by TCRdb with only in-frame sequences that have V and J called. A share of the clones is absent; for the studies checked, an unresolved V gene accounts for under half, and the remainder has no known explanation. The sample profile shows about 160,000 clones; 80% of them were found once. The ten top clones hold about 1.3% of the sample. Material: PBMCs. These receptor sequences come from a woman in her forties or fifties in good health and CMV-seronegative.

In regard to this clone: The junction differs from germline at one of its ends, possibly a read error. The CDR3 nucleotides read TGCGCCAGCAGCCATCTAGGACAGGGGAACGCTGAAGCTTTCTTT. Residues: CASSHLGQGNAEAFF. The chain carries TRBV4-3 and TRBJ1-1; the match to TRBD1 covers 9 bases. Germline V lookup: CDR1 LGHNA, CDR2 YSLEER. This CDR3 is 15 amino acids long.

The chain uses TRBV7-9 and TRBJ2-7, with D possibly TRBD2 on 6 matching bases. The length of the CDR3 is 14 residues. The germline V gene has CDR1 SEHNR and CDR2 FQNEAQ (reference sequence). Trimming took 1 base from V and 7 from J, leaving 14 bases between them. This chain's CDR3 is CASSLVKLGGEQYF. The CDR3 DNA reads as TGTGCCAGCAGCTTAGTAAAATTGGGGGGAGAGCAGTACTTC.

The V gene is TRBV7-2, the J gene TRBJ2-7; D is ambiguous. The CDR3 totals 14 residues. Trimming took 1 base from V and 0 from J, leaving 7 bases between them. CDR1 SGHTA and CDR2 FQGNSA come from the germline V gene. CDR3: CASSLVTVSYEQYF. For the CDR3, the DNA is TGTGCCAGCAGCTTAGTTACGGTCTCCTACGAGCAGTACTTC.

DNA for the CDR3: TGTGCCAGCAGTGAGGACACCGGGGGGACTGGGGCCAACGTCCTGACTTTC. It codes for CASSEDTGGTGANVLTF. The chain carries TRBV6-4 and TRBJ2-6; 7 bases map to TRBD2. The germline gives CDR1 MRHNA, CDR2 SNTAGT. Trimming cost V 3 bases and J 2 bases; bases outside gene matches: 7. The length of the CDR3 is 17 residues.

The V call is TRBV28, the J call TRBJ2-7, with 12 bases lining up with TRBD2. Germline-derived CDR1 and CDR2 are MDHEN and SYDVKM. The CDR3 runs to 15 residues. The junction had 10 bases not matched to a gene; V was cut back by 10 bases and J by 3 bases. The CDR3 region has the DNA TGTGCCACGGGACTAGCGGGTTTAATACTCTACGAGCAGTACTTC. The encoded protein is CATGLAGLILYEQYF.

The CDR3 nucleotides are TGTGCCAGCAGCTTAGAGGGGCAGGGAAACACCATATATTTT. Translated: CASSLEGQGNTIYF. The rearrangement links TRBV7-9 to TRBJ1-3, with a tentative D call TRBD1 (5 bases). CDR3 length: 14 amino acids. Germline V gene sequence: CDR1 SEHNR, CDR2 FQNEAQ (reference sequence). V dropped 1 base and J dropped 4 bases, with 8 bases sitting between them.

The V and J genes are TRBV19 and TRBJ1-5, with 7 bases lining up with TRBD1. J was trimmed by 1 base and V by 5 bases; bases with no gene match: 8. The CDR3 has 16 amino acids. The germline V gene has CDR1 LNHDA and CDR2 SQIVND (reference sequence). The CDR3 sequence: CASSVTGASSNQPQHF. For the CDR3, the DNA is TGTGCCAGTAGTGTCACAGGGGCGTCAAGCAATCAGCCCCAGCATTTT.

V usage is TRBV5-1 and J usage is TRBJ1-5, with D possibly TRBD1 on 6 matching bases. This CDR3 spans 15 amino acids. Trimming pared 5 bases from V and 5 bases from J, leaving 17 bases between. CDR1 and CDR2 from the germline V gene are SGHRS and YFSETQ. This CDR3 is CASRPGDTTYQPQHF. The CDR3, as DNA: TGCGCCAGCAGACCCGGGGACACTACTTATCAGCCCCAGCATTTT.

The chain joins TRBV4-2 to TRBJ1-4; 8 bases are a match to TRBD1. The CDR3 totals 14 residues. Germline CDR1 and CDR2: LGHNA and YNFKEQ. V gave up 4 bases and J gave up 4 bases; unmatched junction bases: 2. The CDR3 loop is CASSLDRDNEKLFF. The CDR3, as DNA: TGTGCCAGCAGCCTGGACAGGGATAATGAAAAACTGTTTTTT.

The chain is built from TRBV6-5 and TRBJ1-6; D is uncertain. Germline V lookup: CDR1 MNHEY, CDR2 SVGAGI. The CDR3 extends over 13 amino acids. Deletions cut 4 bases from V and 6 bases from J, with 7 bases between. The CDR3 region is CASSSPGNSPLHF. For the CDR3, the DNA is TGTGCCAGCAGTTCGCCCGGTAATTCACCCCTCCACTTT.

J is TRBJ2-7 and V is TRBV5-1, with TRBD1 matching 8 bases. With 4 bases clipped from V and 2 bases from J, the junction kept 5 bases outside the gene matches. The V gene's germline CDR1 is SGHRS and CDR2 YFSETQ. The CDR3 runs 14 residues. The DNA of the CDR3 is TGCGCCAGCAGCCCCGGGACAGGACCCTACGAGCAGTACTTC. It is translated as CASSPGTGPYEQYF.

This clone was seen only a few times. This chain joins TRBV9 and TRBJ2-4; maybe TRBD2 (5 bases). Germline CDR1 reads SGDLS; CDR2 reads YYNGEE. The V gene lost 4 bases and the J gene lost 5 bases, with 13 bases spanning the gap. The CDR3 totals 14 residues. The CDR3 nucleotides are TGTGCCAGCAGCCCTCGGGGTGGGGAAAACATTCAGTACTTC. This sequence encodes CASSPRGGENIQYF.

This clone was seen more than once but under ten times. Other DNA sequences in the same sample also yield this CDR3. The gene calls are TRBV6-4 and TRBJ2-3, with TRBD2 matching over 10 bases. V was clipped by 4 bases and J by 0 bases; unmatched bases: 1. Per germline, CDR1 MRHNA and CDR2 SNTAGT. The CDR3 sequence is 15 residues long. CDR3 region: CASSATSGSTDTQYF. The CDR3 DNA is TGTGCCAGCAGTGCGACTAGCGGGAGCACAGATACGCAGTATTTT.

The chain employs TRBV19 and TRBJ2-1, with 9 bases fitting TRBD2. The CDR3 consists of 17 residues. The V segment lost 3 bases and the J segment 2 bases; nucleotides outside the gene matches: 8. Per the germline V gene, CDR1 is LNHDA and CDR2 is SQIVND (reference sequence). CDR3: CASSIALAGGPYNEQFF. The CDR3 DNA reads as TGTGCCAGTAGTATCGCCTTGGCGGGAGGGCCCTACAATGAGCAGTTCTTC.

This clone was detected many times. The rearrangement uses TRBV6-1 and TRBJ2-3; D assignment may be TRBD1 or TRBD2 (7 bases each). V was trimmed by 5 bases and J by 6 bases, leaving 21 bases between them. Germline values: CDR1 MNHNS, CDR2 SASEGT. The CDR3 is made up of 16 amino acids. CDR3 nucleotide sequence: TGTGCCAGCAGTAAAGACAGGGTCAGTAGCGGGGATACGCAGTATTTT. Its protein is CASSKDRVSSGDTQYF.

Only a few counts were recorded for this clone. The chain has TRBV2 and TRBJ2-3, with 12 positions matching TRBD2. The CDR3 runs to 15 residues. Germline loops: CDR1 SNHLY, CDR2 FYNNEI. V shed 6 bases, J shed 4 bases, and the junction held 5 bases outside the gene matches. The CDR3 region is CASRPTSGGADTQYF. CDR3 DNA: TGTGCCAGCAGACCGACTAGCGGGGGCGCAGATACGCAGTATTTT.

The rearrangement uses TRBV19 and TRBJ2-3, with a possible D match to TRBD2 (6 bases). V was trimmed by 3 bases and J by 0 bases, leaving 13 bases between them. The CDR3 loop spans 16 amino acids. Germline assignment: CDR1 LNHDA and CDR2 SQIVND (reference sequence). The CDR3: CASSMGGIRSTDTQYF. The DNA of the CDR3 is TGTGCCAGTAGTATGGGGGGAATCCGGAGCACAGATACGCAGTATTTT. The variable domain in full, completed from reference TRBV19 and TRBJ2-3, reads DGGITQSPKYLFRKEGQNVTLSCEQNLNHDAMYWYRQDPGQGLRLIYYSQIVNDFQKGDIAEGYSVSREKKESFPLTVTSAQKNPTAFYLCASSMGGIRSTDTQYFGPGTRLTVL.

CDR3 DNA sequence: TGTGCCAGCAGCTTCTTGGGGGCTACAGATACGCAGTATTTT. This sequence encodes CASSFLGATDTQYF. The V and J genes are TRBV5-4 and TRBJ2-3, with D possibly matching TRBD1 (6 bases). This CDR3 is built from 14 residues. Looked up from germline, CDR1 is SGHNT and CDR2 is YYREEE (reference sequence). V lost 2 bases and J lost 3, with 10 bases in between.

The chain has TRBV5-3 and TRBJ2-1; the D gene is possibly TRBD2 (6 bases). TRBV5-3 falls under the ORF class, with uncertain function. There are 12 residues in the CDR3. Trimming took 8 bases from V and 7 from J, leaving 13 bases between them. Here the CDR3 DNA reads TGTGCCAGGAATTCGCGGGGTAATGAGCAGTTCTTC. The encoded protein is CARNSRGNEQFF.

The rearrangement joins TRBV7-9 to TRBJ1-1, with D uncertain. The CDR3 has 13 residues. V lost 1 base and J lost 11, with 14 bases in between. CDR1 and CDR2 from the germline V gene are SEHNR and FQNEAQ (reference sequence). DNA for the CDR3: TGTGCCAGCAGCTTAGAGTTAGGAGGTCGGGCTTTCTTT. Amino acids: CASSLELGGRAFF.

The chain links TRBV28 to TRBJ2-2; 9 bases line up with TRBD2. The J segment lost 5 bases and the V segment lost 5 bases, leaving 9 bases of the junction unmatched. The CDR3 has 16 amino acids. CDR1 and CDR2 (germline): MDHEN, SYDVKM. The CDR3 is CASSPRVAGVTGELFF. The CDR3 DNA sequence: TGTGCCAGCAGTCCCCGGGTAGCGGGAGTTACCGGGGAGCTGTTTTTT.

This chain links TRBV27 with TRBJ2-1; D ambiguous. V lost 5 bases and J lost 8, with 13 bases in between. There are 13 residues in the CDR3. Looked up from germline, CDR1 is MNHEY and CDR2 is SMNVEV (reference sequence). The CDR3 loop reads CASSPGVRHEQFF. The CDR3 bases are TGTGCCAGCAGTCCGGGTGTACGTCATGAGCAGTTCTTC.

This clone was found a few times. CDR3 protein: CASSDSPGSDNEQFF. The CDR3 nucleotides read TGTGCCAGCAGTGACTCTCCAGGGTCTGACAATGAGCAGTTCTTC. V usage is TRBV6-4 and J usage is TRBJ2-1, with TRBD1 as a possible D gene (5 bases). V lost 0 bases to trimming and J lost 5 bases, with 11 bases between them. Germline loops: CDR1 MRHNA, CDR2 SNTAGT. The CDR3 length is 15 residues.

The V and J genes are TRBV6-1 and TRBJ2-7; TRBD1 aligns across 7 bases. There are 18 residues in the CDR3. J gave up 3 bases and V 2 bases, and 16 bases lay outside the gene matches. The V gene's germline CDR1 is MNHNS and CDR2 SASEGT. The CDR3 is CASSESPVVGTAYYEQYF. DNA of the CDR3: TGTGCCAGCAGTGAATCCCCAGTAGTCGGGACAGCCTACTACGAGCAGTACTTC.

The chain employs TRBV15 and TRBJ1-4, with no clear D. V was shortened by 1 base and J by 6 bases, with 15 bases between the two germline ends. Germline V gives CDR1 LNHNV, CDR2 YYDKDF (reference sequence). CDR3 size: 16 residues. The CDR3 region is CATSRGQGRGDEKLFF. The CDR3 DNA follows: TGTGCCACCAGCAGAGGTCAAGGCAGAGGTGATGAAAAACTGTTTTTT.

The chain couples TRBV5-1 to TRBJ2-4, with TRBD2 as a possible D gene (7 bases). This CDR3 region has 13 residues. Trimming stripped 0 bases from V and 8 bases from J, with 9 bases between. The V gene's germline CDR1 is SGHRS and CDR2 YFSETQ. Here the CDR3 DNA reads TGCGCCAGCAGCTTGGAAGGGGGGGACATTCAGTACTTC. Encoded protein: CASSLEGGDIQYF.

CDR3 bases: TGTGCCAGCAGCGCCGGGACAGGGTTTGGCTACACCTTC. It codes for CASSAGTGFGYTF. This chain uses TRBV6-6 with TRBJ1-2, with TRBD1 identical over 9 bases. The germline CDR1 and CDR2 sequences are MNHNY and SVGAGI (reference sequence). The junction had 6 bases not matched to a gene; V was cut back by 6 bases and J by 7 bases. The CDR3 sequence is 13 residues long.

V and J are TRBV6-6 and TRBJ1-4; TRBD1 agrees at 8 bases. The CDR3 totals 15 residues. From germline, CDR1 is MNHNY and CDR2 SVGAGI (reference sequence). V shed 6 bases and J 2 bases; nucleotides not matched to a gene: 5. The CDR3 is CASSPGQGTNEKLFF. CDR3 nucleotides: TGTGCCAGCAGCCCAGGACAGGGCACTAATGAAAAACTGTTTTTT.

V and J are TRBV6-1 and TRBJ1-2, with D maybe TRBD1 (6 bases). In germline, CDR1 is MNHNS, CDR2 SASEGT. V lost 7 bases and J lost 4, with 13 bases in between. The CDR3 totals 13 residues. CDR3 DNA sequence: TGTGCCAGCAAAACAGGACAGCTCTATGGCTACACCTTC. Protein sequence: CASKTGQLYGYTF.

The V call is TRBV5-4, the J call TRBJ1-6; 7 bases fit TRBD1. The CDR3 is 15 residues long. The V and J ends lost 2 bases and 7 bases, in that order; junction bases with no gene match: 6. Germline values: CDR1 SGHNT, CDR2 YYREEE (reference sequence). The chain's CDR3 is CASSFYRGVNSPLHF. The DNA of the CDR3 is TGTGCCAGCAGCTTTTACAGGGGAGTGAATTCACCCCTCCACTTT.